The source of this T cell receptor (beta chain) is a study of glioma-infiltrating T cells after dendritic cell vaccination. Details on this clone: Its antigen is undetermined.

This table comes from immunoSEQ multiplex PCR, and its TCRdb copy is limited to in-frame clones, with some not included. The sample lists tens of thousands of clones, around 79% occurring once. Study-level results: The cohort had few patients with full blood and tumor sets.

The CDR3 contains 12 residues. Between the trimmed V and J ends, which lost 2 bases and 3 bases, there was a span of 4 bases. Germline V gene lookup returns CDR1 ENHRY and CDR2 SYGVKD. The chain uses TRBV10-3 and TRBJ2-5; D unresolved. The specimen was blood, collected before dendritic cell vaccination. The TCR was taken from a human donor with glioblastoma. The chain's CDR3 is CAISEEKETQYF. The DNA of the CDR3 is TGTGCCATCAGTGAGGAGAAAGAGACCCAGTACTTC.